This T cell receptor (beta chain) emerged from a study of early T cells in non-severe SARS-CoV-2 infection. Study information: Bulk RNA from unsorted whole blood was sequenced; chains were unpaired.

General observations from the study: Comparison of clonotypes with VDJdb favored anti-spike CD8 responses while missing private and CD4 specificities.

Germline CDR1 MNHNS, CDR2 SASEGT. The CDR3 loop spans 12 amino acids. V shed 5 bases, J shed 15 bases, and the junction held 10 bases outside the gene matches. This clonotype showed up many times. Its specificity is unknown. The library protocol tagged individual cDNA molecules with unique molecular identifiers. In TCRdb, the 5' RACE reads were re-called with MiXCR into one record per CDR3 protein. The sample lists tens of thousands of distinct CDR3 sequences; less than 5.5% were seen once. The TCR originated in an adult who was a healthcare worker with PCR-confirmed SARS-CoV-2 infection or an uninfected control (not recorded which). Sequences were obtained from whole blood. J is TRBJ2-3 and V is TRBV6-1, with 8 positions matching TRBD1. The CDR3 reads CASSFRQGQDYF. In nucleotides, the CDR3 is TGTGCCAGCAGTTTCCGACAGGGGCAAGATTATTTT.